The rows below give T cell receptor beta chains drawn from one sample of a study of blood T cells in healthy people across ages. TCRdb reanalysed the 5' RACE reads using MiXCR and keeps one entry per CDR3 protein. In the table there are around 1,100,000 distinct CDR3 sequences, 35% to 40% of which are singletons. Sequencing was carried out using blood. All receptors come from a man aged 18 to 29 in good health. CDR3s include the opening cysteine and the closing phenylalanine or tryptophan. D genes are given only for firm matches. Some rows mark clone size as missing; the rest say once, few, many or name a class of expanded clone.

j_call	v_call	d_call	clone_size	cdr3_aa	cdr3_nt
TRBJ2-3	TRBV9	-	many	CASSETGSDTQYF	TGTGCCAGCAGCGAGACCGGTTCGGATACGCAGTATTTT
TRBJ2-4	TRBV7-2	-	-	CASSLIGKAKNIQYF	TGTGCCAGCAGCTTAATTGGGAAGGCCAAAAACATTCAGTACTTC
TRBJ1-1	TRBV10-3	-	few	CAIKRGLNTEAFF	TGTGCCATCAAACGGGGGCTGAACACTGAAGCTTTCTTT
TRBJ2-1	TRBV5-6	TRBD2	-	CASSPDLAGGLNEQFF	TGTGCCAGCAGCCCTGATCTAGCGGGTGGTCTCAATGAGCAGTTCTTC
TRBJ2-3	TRBV29-1	-	many	CSVGRNPTDTQYF	TGCAGCGTTGGGCGGAACCCCACAGATACGCAGTATTTT
TRBJ2-1	TRBV7-2	-	-	CASSSAGPSSYNEQFF	TGTGCCAGCAGCTCCGCCGGGCCCAGCTCCTACAATGAGCAGTTCTTC
TRBJ2-5	TRBV29-1	-	few	CSVEGGALKVGEQYF	TGCAGCGTTGAGGGGGGGGCGTTGAAGGTTGGTGAGCAGTACTTC
TRBJ2-3	TRBV28	-	few	CASSQPPSDTQYF	TGTGCCAGCAGTCAACCCCCCTCGGATACGCAGTATTTT
TRBJ1-2	TRBV12-3/TRBV12-4	-	many	CASSFRTAWYGYTF	TGTGCCAGCAGTTTTCGCACGGCGTGGTATGGCTACACCTTC
TRBJ2-5	TRBV12-5	TRBD2	-	CASDPKGLGGETQYF	TGTGCTAGTGATCCCAAGGGACTAGGGGGGGAGACCCAGTACTTC
TRBJ2-1	TRBV2	-	few	CASILLYNEQFF	TGTGCCAGCATACTGTTGTACAATGAGCAGTTCTTC
TRBJ1-2	TRBV4-1	-	-	CASSQGHRLNYGYTF	TGCGCCAGCAGCCAAGGCCACAGACTGAACTATGGCTACACCTTC
TRBJ2-7	TRBV10-3	TRBD1	-	CAISEPRDRTIPYEQYF	TGTGCCATCAGTGAACCTAGGGACAGGACTATCCCCTACGAGCAGTACTTC
TRBJ1-4	TRBV6-1	-	-	CASMGGGNEKLFF	TGTGCCAGCATGGGGGGGGGTAATGAAAAACTGTTTTTT
TRBJ2-7	TRBV4-2	TRBD2	-	CASSQERLAGYEQYF	TGTGCCAGCAGCCAAGAGAGGCTAGCGGGCTACGAGCAGTACTTC
TRBJ2-1	TRBV20-1	TRBD1	-	CSAAGDRGTYNEQFF	TGCAGTGCTGCTGGGGACAGGGGGACCTACAATGAGCAGTTCTTC
TRBJ1-1	TRBV9	-	few	CASSVGSETEAFF	TGTGCCAGCAGCGTAGGAAGTGAGACTGAAGCTTTCTTT
TRBJ1-2	TRBV5-1	-	-	CASSLEGSDGYTF	TGCGCCAGCAGCTTGGAAGGGAGTGATGGCTACACCTTC
TRBJ2-3	TRBV5-1	-	-	CASSSARGDTQYF	TGCGCCAGCAGCTCGGCCCGTGGTGATACGCAGTATTTT
TRBJ2-7	TRBV6-2/TRBV6-3	TRBD1	-	CASTGQGDYEQYF	TGTGCCAGCACGGGGCAGGGGGACTACGAGCAGTACTTC
TRBJ2-3	TRBV7-4	-	-	CASSLVPHPAREQIDTRYF	TGTGCCAGCAGCTTAGTCCCTCACCCGGCCAGGGAACAGATAGATACGCGGTATTTT
TRBJ2-3	TRBV6-1	TRBD2	-	CASRLAGEPTDTQYF	TGTGCCAGCAGATTAGCGGGGGAGCCCACAGATACGCAGTATTTT
TRBJ2-3	TRBV7-6	-	few	CASSFGAVDTQYF	TGTGCCAGCAGCTTCGGGGCCGTAGATACGCAGTATTTT
TRBJ2-1	TRBV4-3	-	-	CASSQDMAQETQFF	TGCGCCAGCAGCCAAGATATGGCTCAAGAGACCCAGTTCTTC
TRBJ1-1	TRBV6-5	TRBD1	-	CASRSIGQGRTEAFF	TGTGCCAGCAGATCCATTGGACAGGGCCGGACCGAAGCTTTCTTT
TRBJ1-6	TRBV20-1	-	-	CSARGLTTRLNSPLHF	TGCAGTGCTAGAGGTCTCACCACTAGACTTAATTCACCCCTCCACTTT
TRBJ2-2	TRBV4-1	-	few	CASSLKGPNTGELFF	TGCGCCAGCAGCCTTAAGGGTCCGAACACCGGGGAGCTGTTTTTT
TRBJ2-7	TRBV10-3	TRBD2	few	CAISELGGGTTYEQYF	TGTGCCATCAGTGAGCTTGGCGGGGGAACAACCTACGAGCAGTACTTC
TRBJ2-2	TRBV7-9	-	-	CASSHLGGPGELFF	TGTGCCAGCAGCCACCTAGGTGGGCCCGGGGAGCTGTTTTTT
TRBJ2-1	TRBV9	-	-	CASSVVGADYNEQFF	TGTGCCAGCAGCGTAGTAGGGGCTGACTACAATGAGCAGTTCTTC
TRBJ1-6	TRBV5-1	-	-	CASSSDSNSPLHF	TGCGCCAGCAGCTCGGACTCAAATTCACCCCTCCACTTT
TRBJ2-3	TRBV27	TRBD1	-	CASSSQIRTGPRNTQYF	TGTGCCAGCAGTTCCCAAATAAGGACAGGACCCCGGAATACGCAGTATTTT
TRBJ2-5	TRBV4-3	TRBD2	-	CASSQVPTSGGFQETQYF	TGCGCCAGCAGCCAAGTCCCGACTAGCGGGGGGTTTCAAGAGACCCAGTACTTC
TRBJ1-2	TRBV29-1	-	-	CSVDNRDYYGYTF	TGCAGCGTTGATAACAGGGACTACTATGGCTACACCTTC
TRBJ1-3	TRBV4-1	-	-	CASSQDLAFYGNTIYF	TGCGCCAGCAGCCAAGATTTGGCATTCTATGGAAACACCATATATTTT
TRBJ2-5	TRBV19	TRBD1	-	CASTNRGPGETQYF	TGTGCCAGTACCAACAGGGGACCTGGAGAGACCCAGTACTTC
TRBJ1-3	TRBV7-9	-	-	CASSLFSSGNTIYF	TGTGCCAGCAGCTTGTTCAGCTCTGGAAACACCATATATTTT
TRBJ1-1	TRBV5-1	-	-	CASTTTGRNTEAFF	TGCGCCAGCACCACGACAGGCCGGAACACTGAAGCTTTCTTT
TRBJ2-5	TRBV20-1	-	-	CSASQGRLYGEQYF	TGCAGTGCTAGTCAGGGCAGGCTCTATGGGGAGCAGTACTTC
TRBJ1-6	TRBV10-3	-	few	CAISESGQLNSPPHF	TGTGCCATCAGTGAATCGGGACAACTTAATTCACCCCCCCACTTT
TRBJ1-6	TRBV4-3	-	-	CASSQEGGFSYNSPLHF	TGCGCCAGCAGCCAAGAAGGGGGGTTCTCCTATAATTCACCCCTCCACTTT
TRBJ1-6	TRBV4-3	-	few	CASSQDEVVYNSPLHF	TGCGCCAGCAGCCAAGATGAGGTCGTTTATAATTCACCCCTCCACTTT